These 24 T cell receptor beta chains were all obtained from the same sample, sequenced in a study of T-cell memory formation after mild COVID-19. A single record per CDR3 protein comes from TCRdb applying MiXCR to the 5' RACE reads. This sample carries 550,000 to 600,000 distinct CDR3 sequences, 15% to 20% of them seen once, and the ten largest clones take about 7.5%. The material sequenced was PBMCs or a T cell subset sorted from them (not recorded which). The receptors were sampled from an adult woman who had mild COVID-19 (a few samples of this study predate the infection). Cell type and time point are not known.

This clonotype turned up a few times. V and J are TRBV20-1 and TRBJ2-7; 8 bases agree with TRBD2. This CDR3 is built from 16 residues. Germline CDR1 and CDR2: DFQATT and SNEGSKA (reference sequence). V lost 6 bases to trimming and J lost 5 bases; unmatched junction nucleotides: 18. This CDR3 reads CSASAGGGSIVHEQYF. The CDR3 nucleotides are TGCAGTGCCTCCGCGGGAGGCGGGAGCATAGTCCACGAGCAGTACTTC.

This clonotype was seen more than once but under ten times. The genes are TRBV4-1 and TRBJ2-7, with TRBD2 matching over 9 bases. J was trimmed by 2 bases and V by 2 bases; bases with no gene match: 4. The germline V gene has CDR1 MGHRA and CDR2 YSYEKL. This CDR3 has 15 residues. Here the CDR3 reads CASSQLTSGAYEQYF. Written as DNA, the CDR3 is TGCGCCAGCAGCCAACTGACTAGCGGAGCCTACGAGCAGTACTTC.

This clonotype was seen a handful of times. CDR3 coding DNA: TGCGCCAGCAGCCATCTGATCCGAGCGGGATTTCAGTACTTC. Translating it yields CASSHLIRAGFQYF. The V and J genes are TRBV4-1 and TRBJ2-4; 7 positions agree with TRBD2. CDR1 is MGHRA and CDR2 is YSYEKL in the germline V gene. V lost 3 bases to trimming and J lost 11 bases; unmatched junction nucleotides: 10. The CDR3 runs 14 residues.

The sample holds many counts of this clonotype. This chain links TRBV6-1 with TRBJ2-2; D may be TRBD1 (5 bases). The germline V gene has CDR1 MNHNS and CDR2 SASEGT. This CDR3 contains 14 residues. The V end was cut by 0 bases, the J end by 11 bases, with 13 bases between. CDR3 nucleotide sequence: TGTGCCAGCAGTGAAGCCTTGGCAGGGATCGAGCTGTTTTTT. Protein sequence: CASSEALAGIELFF.

This clonotype has just one count. The V gene is TRBV2, the J gene TRBJ1-1; a possible D gene is TRBD1 (5 bases). V lost 8 bases, J lost 5 bases, and 12 bases lay in between. There are 12 residues in the CDR3. The V gene's germline CDR1 is SNHLY and CDR2 FYNNEI. The DNA of the CDR3 is TGTGCCAGCGGGACTAGCGGGACTGAAGCTTTCTTT. Protein sequence: CASGTSGTEAFF.

J is TRBJ1-5 and V is TRBV20-1, with D possibly being TRBD1 (5 bases). This CDR3 is built from 12 residues. Germline V CDR1 and CDR2: DFQATT, SNEGSKA (reference sequence). V lost 3 bases and J lost 9, with 12 bases in between. The CDR3 sequence is CSASIGTGPQHF. CDR3 in DNA: TGCAGTGCTAGTATAGGGACGGGGCCCCAGCATTTT.

This sequence joins TRBV5-1 and TRBJ1-1; tentatively, D is TRBD1 (6 bases). Germline V gene data show CDR1 as SGHRS and CDR2 as YFSETQ. The CDR3 covers 14 residues. The V end was cut by 3 bases, the J end by 6 bases, with 15 bases between. The CDR3, as DNA: TGCGCCAGCAGCTGGGACAAGTACAACTCTGAAGCTTTCTTT. This sequence encodes CASSWDKYNSEAFF.

This clonotype occurred many times. The junction differs from germline at one of its ends, possibly a read error. The chain is built from TRBV5-1 and TRBJ1-5; D is unresolved. Germline lookup yields CDR1 SGHRS and CDR2 YFSETQ. CDR3 length: 13 residues. CDR3 sequence (DNA): TGTGCCAGCAGCTTAGGCCCGAATCAGCCCCAGCATTTT. This encodes CASSLGPNQPQHF.

This clonotype was found a few times. The CDR3 is CASSKAIHPDVGTYGYTF. DNA for the CDR3: TGTGCCAGCAGCAAAGCGATCCACCCTGATGTGGGGACCTATGGCTACACCTTC. The J gene is TRBJ1-2, the V gene TRBV21-1; the table's D call, TRBD1, was not checked against the DNA. TRBV21-1 is a pseudogene. This CDR3 region has 18 residues.

A few counts support this clonotype. The chain has TRBV5-1 and TRBJ1-3, with unresolved D. The ends were cut back, 4 bases at V and 0 bases at J, with 5 bases in the middle. Per the germline V gene, CDR1 is SGHRS and CDR2 is YFSETQ. The CDR3 has 13 amino acids. CDR3 sequence reads: CASSVGSGNTIYF. The CDR3 DNA is TGCGCCAGCAGCGTAGGCTCTGGAAACACCATATATTTT.

The CDR3 region is CASSLFSGESQFF. The CDR3 nucleotides read TGTGCCAGCAGCTTATTTAGCGGGGAGTCGCAGTTCTTC. This rearrangement joins TRBV7-2 to TRBJ2-1; 8 bases match TRBD2. Trimming at V came to 2 bases and at J to 12 bases, leaving 6 bases not matched to a gene. CDR1 and CDR2 from the germline V gene are SGHTA and FQGNSA. The CDR3 contains 13 residues.

This clonotype has more than one count but fewer than ten. The genes are TRBV5-1 and TRBJ2-5, with 9 bases that match TRBD1. The CDR3 consists of 15 residues. V lost 1 base and J lost 2; bases outside the gene matches: 3. CDR1 is SGHRS, CDR2 YFSETQ, per germline. The CDR3: CASSLWGQGQETQYF. The DNA for the CDR3 is TGCGCCAGCAGCTTGTGGGGACAGGGTCAAGAGACCCAGTACTTC.

The chain recombines TRBV7-9 with TRBJ2-1; D is perhaps TRBD2 (5 bases). Deletions cut 3 bases from V and 6 bases from J, with 9 bases between. Germline V lookup: CDR1 SEHNR, CDR2 FQNEAQ (reference sequence). There are 13 residues in the CDR3. CDR3 residues: CASSLSGLNEQFF. The CDR3 DNA is TGTGCCAGCAGCTTGAGCGGCCTCAATGAGCAGTTCTTC. The entire variable domain, with the rest obtained from reference TRBV7-9 and TRBJ2-1, is as follows: DTGVSQNPRHKITKRGQNVTFRCDPISEHNRLYWYRQTLGQGPEFLTYFQNEAQLEKSRLLSDRFSAERPKGSFSTLEIQRTEQGDSAMYLCASSLSGLNEQFFGPGTRLTVL.

The J gene is TRBJ1-2, the V gene TRBV7-2; 7 bases are shared with TRBD1. The CDR3 runs 14 residues. After removal of 5 bases from V and 8 bases from J, the junction contained 11 bases not matched to a gene. Germline CDR1 reads SGHTA; CDR2 reads FQGNSA. For the CDR3, the DNA is TGTGCCAGCAGCCCCCAGGGGGGCGCTTGGGGCTACACCTTC. This translates into CASSPQGGAWGYTF.

This sequence joins TRBV6-1 and TRBJ1-5; 9 bases line up with TRBD1. Trimming took 2 bases from V and 7 from J; bases not matched to a gene: 6. CDR1 is MNHNS and CDR2 is SASEGT in the germline V gene. The length of the CDR3 is 15 residues. In nucleotides, the CDR3 is TGTGCCAGCAGTGAATCCCACAGGGGGCTGCAGCCCCAGCATTTT. Translated: CASSESHRGLQPQHF.

This clonotype has a handful of counts. This rearrangement joins TRBV12-3 or TRBV12-4 to TRBJ1-2; D is perhaps TRBD1 (6 bases). The CDR3 extends over 13 amino acids. Between the trimmed V and J ends, which lost 5 bases and 4 bases, there was a span of 11 bases. CDR3 nucleotide sequence: TGTGCCAGCAGTCCCAACAGGGCCTATGGCTACACCTTC. It codes for CASSPNRAYGYTF.

The table lists this clonotype with a few counts. V and J are TRBV7-3 and TRBJ1-1; no clear D. CDR1 is SGHTA and CDR2 is FQGTGA in the germline V gene. This CDR3 contains 14 residues. Trimming removed 6 bases from V and 1 base from J, with 12 bases in between. This CDR3 reads CASRSTPGNTEAFF. CDR3 sequence (DNA): TGTGCCAGCAGGTCCACCCCAGGGAACACTGAAGCTTTCTTT.

This clonotype appeared a few times. The chain joins TRBV7-9 to TRBJ1-1; no definite D call. Per germline, CDR1 SEHNR and CDR2 FQNEAQ (reference sequence). The CDR3 runs to 14 residues. Trimming stripped 4 bases from V and 1 base from J, with 10 bases between. CDR3 DNA sequence: TGTGCCAGCAGCTCCCCGGCCTCGAACACTGAAGCTTTCTTT. It translates to CASSSPASNTEAFF.

This clonotype occurred many times. CDR3 in DNA: TGCGCCAGCAGCTTATGGGCGGCGTCGAGCACTGAAGCTTTCTTT. It codes for CASSLWAASSTEAFF. The chain has TRBV5-1 and TRBJ1-1; D uncertain. The CDR3 runs to 15 residues. Trimming took off 2 bases at V and 4 bases at J, with 15 bases between the two ends. Per the germline V gene, CDR1 is SGHRS and CDR2 is YFSETQ.

The V call is TRBV20-1, the J call TRBJ1-4, with a weak D call TRBD1 (6 bases). This CDR3 has 15 amino acids. Germline V gene data show CDR1 as DFQATT and CDR2 as SNEGSKA (reference sequence). Deletions cut 6 bases from V and 4 bases from J, with 18 bases between. As DNA, the CDR3 is TGCAGTGCCAGACCTTACGGGGGCTTTAATGAAAAACTGTTTTTT. It codes for CSARPYGGFNEKLFF.

The V and J genes are TRBV24-1 and TRBJ2-1; 10 nucleotides agree with TRBD1. Germline V gene lookup returns CDR1 KGHDR and CDR2 SFDVKD. The CDR3 is made up of 13 amino acids. With V trimmed by 8 bases and J by 5 bases, 2 bases remained unmatched. The CDR3 loop is CATTGTGDNEQFF. The CDR3 DNA is TGTGCCACCACCGGGACAGGGGACAATGAGCAGTTCTTC.

This clonotype has only a few counts. The V call is TRBV20-1, the J call TRBJ2-7; 8 nucleotides match TRBD1. The length of the CDR3 is 15 residues. Germline trimming cut 0 bases from V and 3 bases from J; bases unmatched to any gene: 7. The germline V gene has CDR1 DFQATT and CDR2 SNEGSKA (reference sequence). The CDR3 sequence is CSAREDRALNYEQYF. In DNA form, the CDR3 reads TGCAGTGCTAGAGAGGACAGGGCCCTCAACTACGAGCAGTACTTC.

The chain recombines TRBV6-2 or TRBV6-3 with TRBJ2-7; 8 positions agree with TRBD1. Trimming removed 11 bases from V and 5 bases from J; junction bases left unmatched: 14. Germline loops: CDR1 MNHEY, CDR2 SVGEGT. The CDR3 extends over 14 amino acids. The CDR3 bases are TGTGCCGGCCGCCGGACAGGGAGTCTCAACGAGCAGTACTTC. Protein product: CAGRRTGSLNEQYF.

This clonotype has only a few counts. The genes are TRBV20-1 and TRBJ2-3; 8 positions match TRBD1. In germline, CDR1 is DFQATT, CDR2 SNEGSKA (reference sequence). The CDR3 extends over 14 amino acids. V lost 6 bases and J lost 4; bases outside the gene matches: 9. As DNA, the CDR3 is TGCAGTGCCCCAACAGGGGGTTTCGCAGATACGCAGTATTTT. This gives the protein CSAPTGGFADTQYF.